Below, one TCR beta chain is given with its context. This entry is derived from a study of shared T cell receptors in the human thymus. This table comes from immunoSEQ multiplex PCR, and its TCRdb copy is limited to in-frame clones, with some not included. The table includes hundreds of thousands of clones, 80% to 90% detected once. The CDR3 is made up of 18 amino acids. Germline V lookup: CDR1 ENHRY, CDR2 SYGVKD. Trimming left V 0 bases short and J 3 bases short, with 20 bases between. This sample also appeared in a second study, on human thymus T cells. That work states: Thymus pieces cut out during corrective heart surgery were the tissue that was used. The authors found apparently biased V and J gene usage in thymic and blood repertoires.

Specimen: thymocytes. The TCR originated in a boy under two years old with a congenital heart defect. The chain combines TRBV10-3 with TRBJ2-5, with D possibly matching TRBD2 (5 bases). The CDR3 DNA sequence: TGTGCCATCAGTGAGTCAACCAGCGGCACCGAAGATAAAGAGACCCAGTACTTC. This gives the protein CAISESTSGTEDKETQYF.